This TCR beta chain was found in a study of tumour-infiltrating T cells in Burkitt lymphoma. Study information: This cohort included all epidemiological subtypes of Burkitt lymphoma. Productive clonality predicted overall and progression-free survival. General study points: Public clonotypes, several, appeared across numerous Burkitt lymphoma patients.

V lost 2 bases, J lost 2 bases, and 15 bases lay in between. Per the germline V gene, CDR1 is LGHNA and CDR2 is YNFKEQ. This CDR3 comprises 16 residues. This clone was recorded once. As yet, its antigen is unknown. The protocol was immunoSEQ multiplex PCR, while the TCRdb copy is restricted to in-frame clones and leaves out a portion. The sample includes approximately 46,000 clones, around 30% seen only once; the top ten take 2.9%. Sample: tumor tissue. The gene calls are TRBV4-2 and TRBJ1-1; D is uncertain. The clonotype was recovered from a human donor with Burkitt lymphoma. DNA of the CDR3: TGTGCCAGCAGCCAACTTTTAGGAATGGGAAACACTGAAGCTTTCTTT. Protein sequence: CASSQLLGMGNTEAFF.